This record concerns one TCR beta chain sequence. What it binds is unknown. These data originate in a study of vaccination and CD4 T cells after COVID-19. The treatment denotes: roughly ten-day PBMC culture with coronavirus spike peptide pools or control peptides (ViraFEST assay). Using peptide pools, antigen-specific T cells were expanded in ViraFEST before TCRs were sequenced. CDR1 is DFQATT and CDR2 is SNEGSKA in the germline V gene (reference sequence). V was cut by 6 bases and J by 0 bases, with 14 bases left in between. The CDR3 contains 15 residues. An Oncomine TCR Beta short-read assay was used to sequence the DNA from cultured CD4+ T cells. TCRdb analysed the PCR reads with MiXCR anew, one entry per CDR3 protein. The sample gives about 21,000 distinct CDR3 sequences, roughly two fifths of which show up once; less than 5.5% is in the top ten.

The sample was CD4+ T cells from blood, cultured in vitro, taken before SARS-CoV-2 vaccination. V gene TRBV20-1 combines with J gene TRBJ2-2, with D tentatively TRBD2 (6 bases). The receptor was derived from a human donor who had recovered from COVID-19. The chain's CDR3 is CSARPGGANTGELFF. The CDR3, as DNA: TGCAGTGCGCGCCCAGGCGGGGCGAACACCGGGGAGCTGTTTTTT.